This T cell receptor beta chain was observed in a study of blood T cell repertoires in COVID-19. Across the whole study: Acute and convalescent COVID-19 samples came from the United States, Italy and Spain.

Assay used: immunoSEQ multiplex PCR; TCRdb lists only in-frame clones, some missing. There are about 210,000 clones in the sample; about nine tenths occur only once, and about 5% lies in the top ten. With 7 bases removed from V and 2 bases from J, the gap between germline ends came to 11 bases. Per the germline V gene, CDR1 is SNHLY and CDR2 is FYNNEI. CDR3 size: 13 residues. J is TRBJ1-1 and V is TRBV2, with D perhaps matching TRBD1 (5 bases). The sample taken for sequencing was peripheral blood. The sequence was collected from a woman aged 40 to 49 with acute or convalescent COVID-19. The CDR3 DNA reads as TGTGCCAGCAATGGGGCCCTAAACACTGAAGCTTTCTTT. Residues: CASNGALNTEAFF.